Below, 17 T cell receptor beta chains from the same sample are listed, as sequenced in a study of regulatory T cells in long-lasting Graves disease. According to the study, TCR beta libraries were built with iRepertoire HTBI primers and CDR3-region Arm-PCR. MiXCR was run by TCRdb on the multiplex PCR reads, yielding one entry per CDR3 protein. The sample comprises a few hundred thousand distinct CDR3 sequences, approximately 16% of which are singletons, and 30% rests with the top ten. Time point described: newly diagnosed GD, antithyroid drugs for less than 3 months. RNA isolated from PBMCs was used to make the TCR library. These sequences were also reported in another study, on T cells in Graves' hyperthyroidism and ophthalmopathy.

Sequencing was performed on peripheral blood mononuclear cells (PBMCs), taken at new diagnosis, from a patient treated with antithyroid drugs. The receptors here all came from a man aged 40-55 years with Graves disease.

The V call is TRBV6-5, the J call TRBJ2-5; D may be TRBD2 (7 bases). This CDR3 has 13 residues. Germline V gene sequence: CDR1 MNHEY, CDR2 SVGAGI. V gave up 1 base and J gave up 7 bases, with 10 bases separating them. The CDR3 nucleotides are TGTGCCAGCAGTTACTGGGGGGGCGGGACCCAGTACTTC. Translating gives CASSYWGGGTQYF.

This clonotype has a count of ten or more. The CDR3 bases are TGTGCCAGCACCCACAGGGGGTTAGCCAAAAACATTCAGTACTTC. It yields the protein CASTHRGLAKNIQYF. This chain connects TRBV12-3 or TRBV12-4 to TRBJ2-4, with 8 bases aligning to TRBD1. V dropped 7 bases and J dropped 0; count of bases not matched to a gene: 5. The CDR3 consists of 15 residues.

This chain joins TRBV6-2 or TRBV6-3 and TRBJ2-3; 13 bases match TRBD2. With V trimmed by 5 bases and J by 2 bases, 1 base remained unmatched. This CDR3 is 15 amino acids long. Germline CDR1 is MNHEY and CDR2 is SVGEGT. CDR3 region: CASSTSGGATDTQYF. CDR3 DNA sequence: TGTGCCAGCAGTACTAGCGGGGGGGCCACAGATACGCAGTATTTT.

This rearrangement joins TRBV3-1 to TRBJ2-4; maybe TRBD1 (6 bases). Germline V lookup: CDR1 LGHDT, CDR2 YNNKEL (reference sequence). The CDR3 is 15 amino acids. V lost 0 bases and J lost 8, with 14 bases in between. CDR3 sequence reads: CASSQDAQGFYIQYF. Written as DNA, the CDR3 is TGTGCCAGCAGCCAAGATGCACAGGGTTTTTACATTCAGTACTTC.

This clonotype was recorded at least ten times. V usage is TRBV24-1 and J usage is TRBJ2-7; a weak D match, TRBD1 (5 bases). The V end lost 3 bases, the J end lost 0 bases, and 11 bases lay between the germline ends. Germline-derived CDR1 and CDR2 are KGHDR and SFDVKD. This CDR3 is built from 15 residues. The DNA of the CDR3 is TGTGCCACCAGTGATGGCAGGGTGGCCTCCTACGAGCAGTACTTC. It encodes CATSDGRVASYEQYF.

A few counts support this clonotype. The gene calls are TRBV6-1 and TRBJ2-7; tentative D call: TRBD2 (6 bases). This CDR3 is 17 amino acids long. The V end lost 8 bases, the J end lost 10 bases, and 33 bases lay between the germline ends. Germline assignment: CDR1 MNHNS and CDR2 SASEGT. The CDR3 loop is CASGAASPYEGPGVQYF. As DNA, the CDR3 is TGTGCCAGCGGGGCAGCCTCCCCCTACGAGGGGCCGGGGGTTCAGTACTTC.

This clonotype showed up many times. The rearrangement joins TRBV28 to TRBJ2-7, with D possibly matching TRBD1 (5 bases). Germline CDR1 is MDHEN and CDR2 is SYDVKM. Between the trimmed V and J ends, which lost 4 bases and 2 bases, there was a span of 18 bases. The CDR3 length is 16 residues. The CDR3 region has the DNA TGTGCCAGCAGTTCATACCGACAGCTGAGAACCTACGAGCAGTACTTC. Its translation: CASSSYRQLRTYEQYF.

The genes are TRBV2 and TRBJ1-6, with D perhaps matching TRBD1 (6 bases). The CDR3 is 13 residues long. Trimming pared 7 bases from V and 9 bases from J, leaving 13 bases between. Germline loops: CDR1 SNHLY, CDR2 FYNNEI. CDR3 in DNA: TGTGCCAGCACCTTGGGAGGGGGTTCACCCCTCCACTTT. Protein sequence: CASTLGGGSPLHF.

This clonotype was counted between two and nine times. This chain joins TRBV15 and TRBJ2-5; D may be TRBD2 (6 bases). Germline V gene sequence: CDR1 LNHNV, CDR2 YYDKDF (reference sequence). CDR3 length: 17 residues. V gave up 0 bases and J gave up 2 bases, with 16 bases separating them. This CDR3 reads CATSRDRGIKGQETQYF. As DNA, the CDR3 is TGTGCCACCAGCAGAGACCGGGGGATTAAGGGACAAGAGACCCAGTACTTC. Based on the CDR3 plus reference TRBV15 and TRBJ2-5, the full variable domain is DAMVIQNPRYQVTQFGKPVTLSCSQTLNHNVMYWYQQKSSQAPKLLFHYYDKDFNNEADTPDNFQSRRPNTSFCFLDIRSPGLGDTAMYLCATSRDRGIKGQETQYFGPGTRLLVL.

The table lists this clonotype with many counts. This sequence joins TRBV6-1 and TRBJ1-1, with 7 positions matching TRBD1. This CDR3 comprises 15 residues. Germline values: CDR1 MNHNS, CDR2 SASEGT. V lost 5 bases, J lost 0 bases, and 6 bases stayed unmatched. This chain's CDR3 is CASSPSQGLNTEAFF. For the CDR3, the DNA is TGTGCCAGCAGTCCTTCACAGGGGTTGAACACTGAAGCTTTCTTT.

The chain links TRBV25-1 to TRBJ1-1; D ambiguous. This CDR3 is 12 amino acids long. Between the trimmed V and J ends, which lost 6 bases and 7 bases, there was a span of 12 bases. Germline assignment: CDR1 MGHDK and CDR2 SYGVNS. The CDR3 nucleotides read TGTGCCAGCAGAGGCACGAAGCTTGAAGCTTTCTTT. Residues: CASRGTKLEAFF.

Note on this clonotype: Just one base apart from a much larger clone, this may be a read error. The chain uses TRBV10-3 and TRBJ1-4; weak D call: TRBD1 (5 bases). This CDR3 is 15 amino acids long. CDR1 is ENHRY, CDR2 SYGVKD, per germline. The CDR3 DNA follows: TGTGCCATCAGTCCACAGGTTGCAACTAATGAAAAACCGTTTTTT. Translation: CAISPQVATNEKPFF.

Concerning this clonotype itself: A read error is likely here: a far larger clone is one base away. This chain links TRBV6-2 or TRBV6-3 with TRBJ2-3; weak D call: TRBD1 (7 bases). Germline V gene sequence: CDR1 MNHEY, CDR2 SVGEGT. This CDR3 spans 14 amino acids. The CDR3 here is CASTPQGRPDMQYF. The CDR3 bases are TGTGCCAGCACCCCACAGGGGAGGCCAGATATGCAGTATTTT.

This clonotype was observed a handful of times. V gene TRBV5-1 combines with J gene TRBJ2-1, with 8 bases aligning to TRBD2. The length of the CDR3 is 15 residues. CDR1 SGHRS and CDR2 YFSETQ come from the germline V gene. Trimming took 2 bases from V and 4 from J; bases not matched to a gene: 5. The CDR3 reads CASSFGLARYNEQFF. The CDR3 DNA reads TGCGCCAGCAGCTTTGGACTAGCTAGGTACAATGAGCAGTTCTTC.

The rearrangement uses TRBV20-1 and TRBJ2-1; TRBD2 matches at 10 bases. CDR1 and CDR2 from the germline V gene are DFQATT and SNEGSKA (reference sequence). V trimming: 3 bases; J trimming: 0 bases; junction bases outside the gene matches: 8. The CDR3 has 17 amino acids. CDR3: CSARASGGLSSYNEQFF. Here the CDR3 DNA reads TGCAGTGCTAGGGCTAGCGGGGGTTTAAGCTCCTACAATGAGCAGTTCTTC.

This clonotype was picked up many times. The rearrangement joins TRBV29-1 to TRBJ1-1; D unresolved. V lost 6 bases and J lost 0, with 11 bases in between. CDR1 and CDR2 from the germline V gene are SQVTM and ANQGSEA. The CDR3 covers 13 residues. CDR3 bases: TGCAGCGTCCCCGGCGGGATGAACACTGAAGCTTTCTTT. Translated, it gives CSVPGGMNTEAFF. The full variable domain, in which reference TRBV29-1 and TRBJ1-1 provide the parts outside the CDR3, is SAVISQKPSRDICQRGTSLTIQCQVDSQVTMMFWYRQQPGQSLTLIATANQGSEATYESGFVIDKFPISRPNLTFSTLTVSNMSPEDSSIYLCSVPGGMNTEAFFGQGTRLTVV.

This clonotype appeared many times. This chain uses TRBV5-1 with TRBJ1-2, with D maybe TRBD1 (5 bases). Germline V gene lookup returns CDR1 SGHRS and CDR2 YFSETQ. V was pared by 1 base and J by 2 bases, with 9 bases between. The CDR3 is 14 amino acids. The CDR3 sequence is CASSLSPGNYGYTF. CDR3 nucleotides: TGCGCCAGCAGCTTGTCCCCAGGGAACTATGGCTACACCTTC.